These 21 T cell receptor beta chains share one sample of origin, sequenced in a study of regulatory T cells in long-lasting Graves disease. Arm-PCR of CDR3 regions and iRepertoire HTBI primers were the basis on which TCR beta libraries were built. In TCRdb, the multiplex PCR reads were re-called with MiXCR into one record per CDR3 protein. Here the sample spans around 450,000 distinct CDR3 sequences, 20% to 25% being singletons. Time point defined: persistent/refractory GD, antithyroid drugs over 5 years with positive TRAb. RNA from PBMCs was the source of the TCR library. The input for sequencing was peripheral blood mononuclear cells (PBMCs), taken when the disease was refractory, from a patient treated with antithyroid drugs. These receptors were taken from a female donor with Graves disease.

This clonotype was detected many times. The CDR3 coding sequence is TGTGCCAGCAGTTTTTTACCTAGCGGGGAAGAGACCCAGTACTTC. Amino acid sequence: CASSFLPSGEETQYF. The genes are TRBV28 and TRBJ2-5, with TRBD2 identical over 9 bases. The CDR3 has 15 amino acids. The trim removed 3 bases at V and 3 bases at J, leaving 5 bases unmatched. Germline V CDR1 and CDR2: MDHEN, SYDVKM.

In this sample, this clonotype turned up a few times. This chain uses TRBV19 with TRBJ1-4, with D hard to call. V gave up 7 bases and J gave up 0 bases, with 9 bases separating them. The CDR3 covers 14 residues. Germline V gene data show CDR1 as LNHDA and CDR2 as SQIVND (reference sequence). CDR3 DNA: TGTGCCAGTACCCCGACACCAACTAATGAAAAACTGTTTTTT. Its protein product is CASTPTPTNEKLFF. The whole variable domain, filled in from reference TRBV19 and TRBJ1-4, reads DGGITQSPKYLFRKEGQNVTLSCEQNLNHDAMYWYRQDPGQGLRLIYYSQIVNDFQKGDIAEGYSVSREKKESFPLTVTSAQKNPTAFYLCASTPTPTNEKLFFGSGTQLSVL.

In its sample, this clonotype was seen many times. The CDR3 DNA is TGTGCCAGCAGTCCCTGGGCGGGCACTGAAGCTTTCTTT. It encodes CASSPWAGTEAFF. V gene TRBV27 combines with J gene TRBJ1-1, with D hard to call. Trimming removed 5 bases from V and 4 bases from J, with 11 bases in between. Germline lookup yields CDR1 MNHEY and CDR2 SMNVEV (reference sequence). The CDR3 spans 13 residues.

The chain is built from TRBV5-1 and TRBJ2-2; D is tentatively TRBD1 or TRBD2 (5 bases each). Trimming cost V 2 bases and J 6 bases, with 14 bases left between them. The V gene's germline CDR1 is SGHRS and CDR2 YFSETQ. The CDR3 totals 15 residues. The CDR3 region has the DNA TGCGCCAGCAGCTTCGGGACCCTCGGCGCCGGGGAGCTGTTTTTT. Translation: CASSFGTLGAGELFF.

This clonotype was counted at least ten times. This sequence joins TRBV2 and TRBJ1-2, with no clear D. Germline assignment: CDR1 SNHLY and CDR2 FYNNEI. The CDR3 is 16 residues long. The V and J ends lost 1 base and 2 bases respectively, with 14 bases between them. CDR3 in DNA: TGTGCCAGCAGTGAAGGGATAGCTACCCAAAACTATGGCTACACCTTC. Amino acid sequence: CASSEGIATQNYGYTF.

This clonotype has ten or more counts. CDR3 loop: CASGPDQVNTEAFF. DNA for the CDR3: TGTGCCAGCGGACCGGATCAGGTGAACACTGAAGCTTTCTTT. This chain uses TRBV28 with TRBJ1-1, with D unresolved. The CDR3 runs 14 residues. Germline V gives CDR1 MDHEN, CDR2 SYDVKM. V lost 8 bases and J lost 0, with 13 bases in between.

This clonotype was recorded at least ten times. The chain employs TRBV11-3 and TRBJ1-1; possibly TRBD1 for D (5 bases). V lost 4 bases and J lost 0, with 15 bases in between. This CDR3 region has 16 residues. Germline CDR1 is SGHNT and CDR2 is YENEEA. CDR3 protein: CASSYSLGTLNTEAFF. The CDR3 DNA follows: TGTGCCAGCAGCTACTCTCTGGGGACCCTGAACACTGAAGCTTTCTTT.

This clonotype has only a few counts. This likely comes from a read error, as the CDR3 has no conserved phenylalanine or tryptophan at its end. It is unclear where the CDR3 begins or ends on the DNA, so no DNA is shown, and the CDR3 is as TCRdb lists it. The V call is TRBV5-1, the J call TRBJ1-1; the DNA was not compared with TRBD1, the D call given in the table. Both ends counted, the CDR3 spans 11 residues. CDR1 and CDR2 (germline): SGHRS, YFSETQ. The CDR3: CASSLSTDRPS.

This clonotype was found once. This chain's CDR3 is CASTAGLTSYNEQFF. In nucleotides, the CDR3 is TGTGCCAGCACCGCAGGGCTAACCTCCTACAATGAGCAGTTCTTC. The rearrangement joins TRBV6-1 to TRBJ2-1, with D maybe TRBD1 (5 bases). The CDR3 consists of 15 residues. Trimming took 7 bases from V and 0 from J, leaving 13 bases between them. Germline loops: CDR1 MNHNS, CDR2 SASEGT.

The rearrangement links TRBV20-1 to TRBJ2-7; D could derive from TRBD1 or TRBD2 (5 bases each). Germline V gene lookup returns CDR1 DFQATT and CDR2 SNEGSKA (reference sequence). V lost 3 bases and J 3 bases, leaving 15 bases between the germline ends. The CDR3 length is 14 residues. The CDR3 DNA follows: TGCAGTGCTAGGGAGAGGGGTCCCAGCTACGAGCAGTACTTC. Protein: CSARERGPSYEQYF.

The chain links TRBV28 to TRBJ2-3; 8 bases are a match to TRBD1. Unmatched junction bases numbered 10, after V lost 7 bases and J lost 4 bases. The germline V gene has CDR1 MDHEN and CDR2 SYDVKM. The CDR3 has 15 amino acids. The CDR3 nucleotides read TGTGCCAGCAACCAAGGACAGGGAGTCTCAGATACGCAGTATTTT. This sequence encodes CASNQGQGVSDTQYF.

This clonotype was counted many times. The CDR3 here is CASSVTTEAFF. Here the CDR3 DNA reads TGTGCCAGCAGCGTTACCACTGAAGCTTTCTTT. This sequence joins TRBV7-9 and TRBJ1-1; unclear D gene. This CDR3 has 11 residues. CDR1 and CDR2 from the germline V gene are SEHNR and FQNEAQ (reference sequence). V dropped 5 bases and J dropped 4 bases, with 5 bases sitting between them.

This clonotype was counted at least ten times. The rearrangement links TRBV20-1 to TRBJ2-2, with unresolved D. The ends were cut back, 3 bases at V and 2 bases at J, with 7 bases in the middle. The CDR3 runs to 13 residues. Germline loops: CDR1 DFQATT, CDR2 SNEGSKA (reference sequence). The CDR3 sequence is CSASSENTGELFF. The CDR3 DNA sequence: TGCAGTGCTAGTTCCGAAAACACCGGGGAGCTGTTTTTT.

This clonotype was seen repeatedly, ten times or more. This chain connects TRBV28 to TRBJ1-5; D unresolved. Germline lookup yields CDR1 MDHEN and CDR2 SYDVKM. CDR3 size: 16 residues. V was trimmed by 0 bases and J by 6 bases, leaving 15 bases between them. The CDR3 DNA reads as TGTGCCAGCAGTTTATGGGGCCTTACTCAGGTTCAGCCCCAGCATTTT. Encoded protein: CASSLWGLTQVQPQHF.

This clonotype showed up many times. The chain employs TRBV10-2 and TRBJ1-1; D ambiguous. CDR3 size: 13 residues. Germline V lookup: CDR1 WSHSY, CDR2 SAAADI. The ends were cut back, 6 bases at V and 4 bases at J, with 12 bases in the middle. The DNA of the CDR3 is TGCGCCAGCAGCTACGACGGAATCACTGAAGCTTTCTTT. It encodes CASSYDGITEAFF.

The chain employs TRBV19 and TRBJ1-1; D call uncertain. CDR3 size: 15 residues. Per germline, CDR1 LNHDA and CDR2 SQIVND (reference sequence). Trimming pared 1 base from V and 0 bases from J, leaving 9 bases between. The CDR3 region is CASSIGAAVNTEAFF. The CDR3, as DNA: TGTGCCAGTAGTATAGGGGCCGCAGTGAACACTGAAGCTTTCTTT.

The rearrangement joins TRBV5-8 to TRBJ2-5; D is perhaps TRBD2 (6 bases). CDR1 and CDR2 from the germline V gene are SGHTS and YDEGEE. CDR3 length: 15 amino acids. The germline V and J ends were trimmed by 2 bases and 5 bases, with 16 bases remaining between them. The DNA for the CDR3 is TGTGCCAGCAGCTTCTGGCGGGGTGAGCGGGAGACCCAGTACTTC. Protein: CASSFWRGERETQYF. Combining the CDR3 with reference TRBV5-8 and TRBJ2-5 gives the whole variable domain EAGVTQSPTHLIKTRGQQATLRCSPISGHTSVYWYQQALGLGLQFLLWYDEGEERNRGNFPPRFSGRQFPNYSSELNVNALELEDSALYLCASSFWRGERETQYFGPGTRLLVL.

The chain recombines TRBV12-5 with TRBJ2-7, with 9 bases aligning to TRBD1. Per germline, CDR1 LGHNT and CDR2 FRNRAP. Germline trimming cut 1 base from V and 1 base from J; bases unmatched to any gene: 5. The CDR3 spans 16 residues. The CDR3, as DNA: TGTGCTAGTGGTTTGGACACCGGGACAGGGTCCTACGAGCAGTACTTC. Its protein is CASGLDTGTGSYEQYF.

The V call is TRBV10-3, the J call TRBJ2-7, with a weak D call TRBD2 (6 bases). The germline V and J ends were trimmed by 4 bases and 4 bases, with 20 bases remaining between them. CDR1 is ENHRY, CDR2 SYGVKD, per germline. The CDR3 consists of 16 residues. For the CDR3, the DNA is TGTGCCATCAGTGTCGGGGAATCGGGACTTGATTACGAGCAGTACTTC. This translates into CAISVGESGLDYEQYF.

This clonotype appeared a single time. The chain is built from TRBV10-3 and TRBJ2-5; no clear D gene. Looked up from germline, CDR1 is ENHRY and CDR2 is SYGVKD. This CDR3 contains 14 residues. V lost 5 bases and J lost 1, with 11 bases in between. This chain's CDR3 is CAISYVGFQETQYF. For the CDR3, the DNA is TGTGCCATCAGTTACGTGGGCTTCCAAGAGACCCAGTACTTC.

The rearrangement joins TRBV7-6 to TRBJ2-4, with D possibly being TRBD2 (6 bases). The CDR3 covers 14 residues. Trimming cost V 5 bases and J 6 bases, with 14 bases left between them. The germline V gene has CDR1 SGHVS and CDR2 FNYEAQ. The CDR3 loop reads CASSPSLASNIQYF. CDR3 coding DNA: TGTGCCAGCAGCCCCTCGCTAGCGTCAAACATTCAGTACTTC.